These 18 T cell receptor beta chains came from one sample sequenced in a study of cytomegalovirus exposure and HLA in healthy donors. Primers included in the PCR were 60 Vbeta and 13 Jbeta primers. Produced via immunoSEQ multiplex PCR; TCRdb's table is partial and in-frame only. Of some 50,000 clones detected, around 68% appear once; the ten largest clones hold around 5.9%. The sequencing input was PBMCs. All receptors derive from a man aged 30-40 years in good health and CMV-seronegative.

The J gene is TRBJ1-4, the V gene TRBV27, with D unresolved. There are 13 residues in the CDR3. With 3 bases removed from V and 7 bases from J, the gap between germline ends came to 9 bases. CDR1 and CDR2 (germline): MNHEY, SMNVEV (reference sequence). DNA of the CDR3: TGTGCCAGCAGTTTTCAGGTCCGTGAAAAACTGTTTTTT. Its protein product is CASSFQVREKLFF.

Worth noting for this clone: The sample has other DNA sequences that encode this CDR3 too. The chain recombines TRBV27 with TRBJ1-4, with 8 bases identical to TRBD1. This CDR3 has 14 amino acids. Looked up from germline, CDR1 is MNHEY and CDR2 is SMNVEV (reference sequence). J gave up 8 bases and V 4 bases, and 6 bases lay outside the gene matches. CDR3 protein: CASSSGQGREKLFF. The CDR3 nucleotides are TGTGCCAGCAGTTCCGGACAGGGTCGGGAAAAACTGTTTTTT.

CDR3 loop: CASSLEGLALNEQFF. The CDR3 nucleotides are TGCGCCAGCAGCTTGGAGGGACTAGCGCTCAATGAGCAGTTCTTC. V gene TRBV5-1 combines with J gene TRBJ2-1; 10 bases are shared with TRBD2. The J segment lost 6 bases and the V segment lost 0 bases, leaving 3 bases of the junction unmatched. Per germline, CDR1 SGHRS and CDR2 YFSETQ. CDR3 size: 15 residues.

This rearrangement joins TRBV5-1 to TRBJ2-7, with 12 nucleotides matching TRBD1. The germline V gene encodes CDR1 SGHRS and CDR2 YFSETQ. Losses at the gene ends were 3 bases for V and 5 bases for J; bases not matched to a gene: 3. This CDR3 contains 14 residues. CDR3 sequence reads: CASSSGQGADEQYF. For the CDR3, the DNA is TGCGCCAGCAGCTCGGGACAGGGGGCGGACGAGCAGTACTTC.

J is TRBJ2-7 and V is TRBV9, with 12 bases aligning to TRBD2. Per the germline V gene, CDR1 is SGDLS and CDR2 is YYNGEE. Losses at the gene ends were 0 bases for V and 3 bases for J; bases not matched to a gene: 7. There are 17 residues in the CDR3. The chain's CDR3 is CASSVDGTSGLLYEQYF. The CDR3 coding sequence is TGTGCCAGCAGCGTAGATGGGACTAGCGGGCTCCTCTACGAGCAGTACTTC.

This sequence joins TRBV7-9 and TRBJ1-2; D not certain. The CDR3 loop spans 14 amino acids. CDR1 and CDR2 from the germline V gene are SEHNR and FQNEAQ (reference sequence). V was clipped by 4 bases and J by 0 bases, with 9 bases between them. The DNA for the CDR3 is TGTGCCAGCAGCTACCTAGTAGCTAACTATGGCTACACCTTC. Protein sequence: CASSYLVANYGYTF.

The rearrangement uses TRBV29-1 and TRBJ1-2; 12 bases match TRBD1. V lost 7 bases, J lost 4 bases, and 10 bases stayed unmatched. CDR1 and CDR2 (germline): SQVTM, ANQGSEA. The CDR3 consists of 15 residues. The CDR3 here is CSATGTGGEGYGYTF. The CDR3 DNA follows: TGCAGCGCAACCGGGACAGGGGGCGAGGGCTATGGCTACACCTTC.

V gene TRBV30 combines with J gene TRBJ1-1, with a weak D call TRBD1 (5 bases). V lost 1 base and J 4 bases, leaving 13 bases between the germline ends. Germline V CDR1 and CDR2: GTSNPN, SVGIG (reference sequence). The CDR3 covers 14 residues. The CDR3: CAWSGGPLGTEAFF. CDR3 DNA sequence: TGTGCCTGGAGTGGGGGCCCCTTGGGCACTGAAGCTTTCTTT.

This chain connects TRBV5-1 to TRBJ2-7, with 10 bases fitting TRBD2. Germline CDR1 SGHRS, CDR2 YFSETQ. This CDR3 spans 16 amino acids. Losses at the gene ends were 1 base for V and 5 bases for J; bases not matched to a gene: 9. CDR3 coding DNA: TGCGCCAGCAGCTTGCTGTTTAGCGGGGGGAGCCACGAGCAGTACTTC. Encoded protein: CASSLLFSGGSHEQYF.

This clone has only one observation. V gene TRBV5-5 combines with J gene TRBJ2-7; 7 bases are a match to TRBD2. The CDR3 is 15 residues long. Per germline, CDR1 SGHKS and CDR2 YYEKEE (reference sequence). The J segment lost 1 base and the V segment lost 0 bases, leaving 4 bases of the junction unmatched. CDR3 amino acids: CASSLVVAGSYEQYF. The CDR3 DNA reads TGTGCCAGCAGCTTGGTGGTAGCGGGTTCCTACGAGCAGTACTTC.

The count of this clone is one. V is TRBV7-2 and J is TRBJ2-5, with TRBD1 matching 7 bases. The last part of the DNA fits TRBJ2-7 better; the J call may be wrong. The CDR3 covers 15 residues. Germline CDR1 SGHTA, CDR2 FQGNSA. The CDR3 here is CASSPRKGAAYEQYF. CDR3 sequence (DNA): TGTGCCAGCAGCCCCAGGAAGGGGGCAGCCTACGAGCAGTACTTC.

This chain links TRBV19 with TRBJ1-2; D unclear. This CDR3 region has 12 residues. CDR1 and CDR2 from the germline V gene are LNHDA and SQIVND (reference sequence). Trimming shortened V by 6 bases and J by 8 bases, and 13 bases separated the two germline ends. CDR3: CASRGAMVGYTF. DNA of the CDR3: TGTGCCAGTAGAGGAGCTATGGTGGGCTACACCTTC.

The rearrangement uses TRBV29-1 and TRBJ2-5; maybe TRBD2 (5 bases). There are 13 residues in the CDR3. The ends were cut back, 4 bases at V and 2 bases at J, with 11 bases in the middle. Germline-derived CDR1 and CDR2 are SQVTM and ANQGSEA. CDR3 in amino acids: CSVGRGIQETQYF. In DNA form, the CDR3 reads TGCAGCGTTGGCAGAGGGATTCAAGAGACCCAGTACTTC.

This chain links TRBV4-1 with TRBJ1-2; TRBD1 might be the D (5 bases). The V end lost 4 bases, the J end lost 3 bases, and 12 bases lay between the germline ends. This CDR3 region has 14 residues. The germline gives CDR1 MGHRA, CDR2 YSYEKL. The CDR3 sequence is CASSPRGEDYGYTF. CDR3 sequence (DNA): TGCGCCAGCAGCCCTAGAGGGGAGGACTATGGCTACACCTTC.

The rearrangement joins TRBV6-5 to TRBJ2-5, with D tentatively TRBD2 (5 bases). This CDR3 region has 16 residues. Germline CDR1 and CDR2: MNHEY and SVGAGI. The V and J ends lost 0 bases and 1 base respectively, with 12 bases between them. The CDR3 nucleotides read TGTGCCAGCAGTTACTCCAGCGGAATAGGCCAAGAGACCCAGTACTTC. This gives the protein CASSYSSGIGQETQYF.

The chain recombines TRBV6-1 with TRBJ1-2; D call uncertain. Between the trimmed V and J ends, which lost 4 bases and 1 base, there was a span of 13 bases. In germline, CDR1 is MNHNS, CDR2 SASEGT. The CDR3 consists of 15 residues. The CDR3 region has the DNA TGTGCCAGCAGTGTGGTTCGGGGAGATAACTATGGCTACACCTTC. Translating it yields CASSVVRGDNYGYTF.

The chain uses TRBV6-5 and TRBJ1-3; unclear D gene. Trimming took off 7 bases at V and 1 base at J, with 11 bases between the two ends. Germline V lookup: CDR1 MNHEY, CDR2 SVGAGI. The CDR3 runs 14 residues. The CDR3: CASMRRLSGNTIYF. The DNA of the CDR3 is TGTGCCAGCATGCGGCGGTTATCTGGAAACACCATATATTTT.

The rearrangement joins TRBV2 to TRBJ2-7; TRBD2 matches at 16 bases. This CDR3 is built from 17 residues. The V gene end was trimmed by 6 bases and the J gene end by 4 bases; junction bases not matched to a gene: 9. Germline V gene data show CDR1 as SNHLY and CDR2 as FYNNEI. The CDR3 loop is CASRYGTSGRGLYEQYF. CDR3 in DNA: TGTGCCAGCAGATACGGGACTAGCGGGAGGGGCTTATACGAGCAGTACTTC.